The clone carrying this T cell receptor beta chain was detected only once. An end of the junction differs from the germline gene, which may be a read error. As to time point: peripheral blood 6 weeks after treatment start. TCRdb's table, derived via immunoSEQ multiplex PCR, lists solely in-frame clones and lacks some. The sample records 48,000 or so clones, about 82% being singletons. CDR3 length equals 15 residues. Germline V CDR1 and CDR2: SSHAT, FNYEAQ (reference sequence). The entry originates in a study of PD-L1 blockade in urothelial cancer. Study as a whole: The year 2014 saw patients start atezolizumab, 1,200 mg intravenously every 3 weeks.

Material: PBMCs, obtained around atezolizumab (anti-PD-L1) treatment. V and J are TRBV7-7 and TRBJ2-7; 10 bases map to TRBD2. The sequence came from an older man with urothelial cancer. CDR3 sequence: CASSLAGGSSYEQYF. The CDR3 DNA is TGTGCTAGCAGCTTAGCGGGGGGAAGCTCCTACGAGCAGTACTTC. Looking up the rest from reference TRBV7-7 and TRBJ2-7 gives the full variable domain: GAGVSQSPRYKVTKRGQDVTLRCDPISSHATLYWYQQALGQGPEFLTYFNYEAQPDKSGLPSDRFSAERPEGSISTLTIQRTEQRDSAMYRCASSLAGGSSYEQYFGPGTRLTVT.